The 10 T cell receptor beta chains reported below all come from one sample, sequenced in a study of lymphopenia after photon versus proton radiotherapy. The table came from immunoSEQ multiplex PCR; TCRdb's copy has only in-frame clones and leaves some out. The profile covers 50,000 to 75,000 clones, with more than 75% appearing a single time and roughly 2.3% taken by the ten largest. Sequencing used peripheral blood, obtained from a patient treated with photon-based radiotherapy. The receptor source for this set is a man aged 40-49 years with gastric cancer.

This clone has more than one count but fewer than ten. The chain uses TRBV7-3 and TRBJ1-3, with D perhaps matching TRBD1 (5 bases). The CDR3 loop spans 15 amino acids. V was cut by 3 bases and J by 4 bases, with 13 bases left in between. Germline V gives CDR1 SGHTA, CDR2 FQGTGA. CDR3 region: CASSLGTAVGNTIYF. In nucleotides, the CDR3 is TGTGCCAGCAGCTTGGGGACGGCGGTCGGAAACACCATATATTTT.

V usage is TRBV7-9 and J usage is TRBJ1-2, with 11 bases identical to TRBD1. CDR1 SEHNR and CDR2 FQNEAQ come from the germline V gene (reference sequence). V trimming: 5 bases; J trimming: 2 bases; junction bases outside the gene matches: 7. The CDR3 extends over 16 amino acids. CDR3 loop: CASSRPRDRGNYGYTF. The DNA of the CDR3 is TGTGCCAGCAGCCGCCCCCGGGACAGGGGGAACTATGGCTACACCTTC.

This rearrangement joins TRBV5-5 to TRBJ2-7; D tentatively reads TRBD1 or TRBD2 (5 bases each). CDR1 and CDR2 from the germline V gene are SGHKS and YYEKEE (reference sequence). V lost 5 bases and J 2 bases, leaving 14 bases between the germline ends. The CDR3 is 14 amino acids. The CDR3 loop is CASSQIRGPYEQYF. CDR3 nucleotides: TGTGCCAGCAGTCAGATCCGGGGCCCCTACGAGCAGTACTTC.

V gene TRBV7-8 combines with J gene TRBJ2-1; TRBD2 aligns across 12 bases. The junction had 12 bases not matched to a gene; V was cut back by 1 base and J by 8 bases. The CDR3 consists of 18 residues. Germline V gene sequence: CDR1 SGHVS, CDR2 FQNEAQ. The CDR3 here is CASSLGASSGGAFYEQFF. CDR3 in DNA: TGTGCCAGCAGCTTAGGGGCTTCTAGCGGGGGGGCCTTTTATGAGCAGTTCTTC.

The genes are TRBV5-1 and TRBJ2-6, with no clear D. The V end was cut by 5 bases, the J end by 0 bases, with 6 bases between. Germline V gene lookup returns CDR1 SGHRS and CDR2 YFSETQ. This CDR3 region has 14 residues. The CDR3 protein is CASRANSGANVLTF. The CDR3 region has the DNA TGCGCCAGCAGGGCCAACTCTGGGGCCAACGTCCTGACTTTC.

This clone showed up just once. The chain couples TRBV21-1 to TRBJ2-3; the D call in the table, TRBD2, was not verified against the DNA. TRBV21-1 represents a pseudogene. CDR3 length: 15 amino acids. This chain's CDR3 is CASSKESLATDTQYF. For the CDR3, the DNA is TGTGCCAGCAGCAAAGAAAGCCTAGCCACAGATACGCAGTATTTT.

CDR3 in amino acids: CASSLLGGPDTEAFF. CDR3 DNA sequence: TGCGCCAGCAGCCTACTAGGGGGTCCCGACACTGAAGCTTTCTTT. This sequence joins TRBV5-1 and TRBJ1-1; TRBD1 is a possible D gene (6 bases). CDR1 is SGHRS and CDR2 is YFSETQ in the germline V gene. The germline V and J ends were trimmed by 4 bases and 3 bases, with 16 bases remaining between them. The CDR3 runs 15 residues.

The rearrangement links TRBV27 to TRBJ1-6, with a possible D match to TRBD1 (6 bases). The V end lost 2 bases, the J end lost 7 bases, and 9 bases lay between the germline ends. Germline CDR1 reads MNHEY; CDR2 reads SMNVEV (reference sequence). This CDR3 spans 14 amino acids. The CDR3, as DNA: TGTGCCAGCAGTTTAACCGACAGGAATTCACCCCTCCACTTT. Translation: CASSLTDRNSPLHF.

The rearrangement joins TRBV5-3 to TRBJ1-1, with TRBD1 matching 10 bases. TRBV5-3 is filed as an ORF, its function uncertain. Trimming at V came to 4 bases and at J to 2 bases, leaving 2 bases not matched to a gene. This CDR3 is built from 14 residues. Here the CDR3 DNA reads TGTGCCAGAAGCCGGGACAGGGGAAACACTGAAGCTTTCTTT. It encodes CARSRDRGNTEAFF.

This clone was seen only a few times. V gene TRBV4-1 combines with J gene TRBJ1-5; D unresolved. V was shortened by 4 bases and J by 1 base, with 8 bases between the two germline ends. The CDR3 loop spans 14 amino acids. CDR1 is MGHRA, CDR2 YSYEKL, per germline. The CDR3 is CASSPGPSNQPQHF. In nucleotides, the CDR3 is TGCGCCAGCAGCCCCGGACCGAGCAATCAGCCCCAGCATTTT.